This T cell receptor (beta chain) was sequenced for a study of identical twins. Points from the study as a whole: With monozygotic twins, out-of-frame TCR alpha sharing exceeded what models estimated. For zero-insertion analyses, partial confounding could come from invariant MAIT and iNKT cells.

V lost 8 bases and J 5 bases, leaving 12 bases between the germline ends. The CDR3 is made up of 12 amino acids. Germline V gene data show CDR1 as SGHAT and CDR2 as FQNNGV. Template switching, a step in the protocol, added a universal primer site, and cDNA carried unique molecular identifiers. TCRdb re-analysed the 5' RACE reads in MiXCR, keeping a single row per CDR3 protein. The sample yields hundreds of thousands of distinct CDR3 sequences, 7% to 8.5% seen once. The table lists this clonotype with many counts. Its specificity is not known. Everyone who donated was a healthy Caucasian. The same sample was also used in a study of yellow fever vaccine responses in identical twins.

Sample: CD8+ T cells sorted from blood. V gene TRBV11-2 combines with J gene TRBJ1-2; a weak D match, TRBD1 (6 bases). The TCR comes from a young woman in good health. DNA for the CDR3: TGTGCCAGCTTGGGGGCCTCTTATGGCTACACCTTC. The encoded protein is CASLGASYGYTF. Together with reference TRBV11-2 and TRBJ1-2, the CDR3 gives the full variable domain: EAGVAQSPRYKIIEKRQSVAFWCNPISGHATLYWYQQILGQGPKLLIQFQNNGVVDDSQLPKDRFSAERLKGVDSTLKIQPAKLEDSAVYLCASLGASYGYTFGSGTRLTVV.